This T cell receptor beta chain was retrieved from a study of a mutant IDH1 vaccine in newly diagnosed glioma (dated by TCRdb to the early 2020s). For the study in its entirety: Of the approximately 34 patients who were treated, around 62% were male and roughly 40% were female, and the mean age was roughly 40 years. Prior to enrollment, standard therapy consisting of radiotherapy alone, temozolomide alone, or radiochemotherapy with temozolomide had been administered to patients, with the combination being received by most patients. Six visits were used for peripheral blood collection: V03 (baseline), V05, V07, V10, V12 and V13. Longitudinal TCRB deep sequencing was performed for about two dozen treated patients wherever samples were available for exploratory analyses.

The intended sense of this specimen's time point label: baseline, week 1 (first vaccination visit). The treatment or condition label of this sample denotes: pre-vaccination baseline after standard-of-care therapy. Donors had newly diagnosed WHO grade 3 or 4 IDH1-mutant astrocytomas with loss of nuclear ATRX. The samples were drawn from NOA16, a multicentre, single-arm, open-label phase I trial in Germany that tested a mutant IDH1 peptide vaccine in humans for the first time. Blood drawn at visit V03 was used as the baseline sample for immunogenicity testing. The DNeasy Blood and Tissue Kit was used to extract genomic DNA from EDTA blood for TCRB sequencing. Details on this clone: Its antigen has not been determined. No per-base quality is available; no much larger clone lies one base away.

Library preparation used the immunoSEQ multiplex PCR assay. The hsTCRB Kit was used according to the manufacturer's protocol to amplify rearranged TCR beta chain sequences. An Illumina MiSeq was used to sequence the TCRB libraries. On the authors' methods: The proprietary platform of the kit vendor was used for demultiplexing, trimming and gene mapping. TCRdb's version of the immuneACCESS table is confined to in-frame rearrangements and falls short of the full clone set. An unresolved V gene accounts for under half of the shortfall where checked; the remainder is of unknown origin. That table supplies the V and J calls and clone size; D and trimming were determined from the DNA. The sample contains 60,000 to 75,000 clones, 60% to 85% of them found a single time. Jointly, the top ten make up roughly 8% of the sample. Findings and caveats that apply to the study as a whole: Vaccine-induced immune responses across multiple MHC alleles were detected in roughly 94% of patients. It was noted by the authors that analyses of patient blood samples could not be reproduced owing to sample limitations. Availability determined which PBMC samples were chosen for TCRB deep sequencing. Pseudoprogression seemed to be unrelated to changes in the top peripheral T cell clonotypes found by TCRB sequencing.

The TCR was taken from a man between 50 and 59 years old with glioma. The input for sequencing was PBMCs, taken from a glioma patient treated with radiotherapy, temozolomide or both.

The bases are TGTGCCAGCAATCGGGGCGTATCAGGGGGCCGTGAGCAGTTCTTC. Translated, this is CASNRGVSGGREQFF. In this chain, TRBV6-5 is recombined with TRBJ2-1; TRBD1 aligns with 8 central bases. In the germline V gene, CDR1 corresponds to MNHEY and CDR2 to SVGAGI. The CDR3 has 15 amino acids, counting the end cysteine and phenylalanine. This entry keeps only the CDR3 DNA: 45 bases, framed from base 1. Trimming accounts for 7 bases at V and 9 bases at J, while the number of junction bases matched to no gene is 14.